This TCR beta chain was sequenced in a study of blood T cell repertoires in COVID-19. Overall study: Italy, Spain and the United States were the sources of the convalescent and acute COVID-19 samples.

Germline CDR1 is LNHDA and CDR2 is SQIVND (reference sequence). The CDR3 has 15 amino acids. The ends were cut back, 5 bases at V and 1 base at J, with 14 bases in the middle. Repertoires were generated with immunoSEQ multiplex PCR, while TCRdb's copy carries only in-frame clones and drops some. Found here are 300,000 to 350,000 clones, roughly 86% of them singletons; the top ten hold approximately 0.93%. Participants' reported clinical history set cohort assignment. The sequencing input was PBMCs or T cells enriched from blood (not recorded which). This clonotype was obtained from a woman under 40 who had been exposed to COVID-19. This chain connects TRBV19 to TRBJ1-1; D not certain. CDR3: CASSSVMGPNTEAFF. As DNA, the CDR3 is TGTGCCAGTAGTTCGGTAATGGGCCCGAACACTGAAGCTTTCTTT.